This T cell receptor (beta chain) was identified in a study of kidney transplant recipient with SARS-CoV-2 infection. This CDR3 is built from 15 residues. Trimming cost V 3 bases and J 3 bases, with 9 bases left between them. This clonotype has ten or more counts. TCRdb re-analysed the reads in MiXCR, keeping a single row per CDR3 protein. The table includes 200,000 to 250,000 distinct CDR3 sequences, more than 25% detected once. The material was a blood sample, obtained at baseline and around day 110 from a kidney transplant recipient. V gene TRBV12-3 or TRBV12-4 combines with J gene TRBJ2-6, with D perhaps matching TRBD2 (5 bases). The clonotype was recovered from a male patient between 25 and 40 years old who had COVID-19 and was a kidney transplant recipient. The graft donor may be the source of some T cells. The CDR3 DNA is TGTGCCAGCAGTTTCGAGGGTCGTGGGGCCAACGTCCTGACTTTC. The encoded protein is CASSFEGRGANVLTF.